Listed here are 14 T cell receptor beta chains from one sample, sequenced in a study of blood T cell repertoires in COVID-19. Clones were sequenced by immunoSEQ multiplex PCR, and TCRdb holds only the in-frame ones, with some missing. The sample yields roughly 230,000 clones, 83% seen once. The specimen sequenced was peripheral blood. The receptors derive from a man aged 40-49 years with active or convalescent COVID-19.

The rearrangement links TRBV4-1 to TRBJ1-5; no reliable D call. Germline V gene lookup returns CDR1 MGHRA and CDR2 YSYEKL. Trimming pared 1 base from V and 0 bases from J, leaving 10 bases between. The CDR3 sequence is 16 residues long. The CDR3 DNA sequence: TGCGCCAGCAGCCAAGTGCTGGCAATTAGCAATCAGCCCCAGCATTTT. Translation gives CASSQVLAISNQPQHF.

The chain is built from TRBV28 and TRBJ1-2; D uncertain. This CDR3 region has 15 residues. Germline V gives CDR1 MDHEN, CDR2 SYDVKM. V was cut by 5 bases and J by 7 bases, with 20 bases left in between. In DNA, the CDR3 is TGTGCCAGCAGTCCCCCCGGGGTAATGGTCGGTGGCTACACCTTC. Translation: CASSPPGVMVGGYTF.

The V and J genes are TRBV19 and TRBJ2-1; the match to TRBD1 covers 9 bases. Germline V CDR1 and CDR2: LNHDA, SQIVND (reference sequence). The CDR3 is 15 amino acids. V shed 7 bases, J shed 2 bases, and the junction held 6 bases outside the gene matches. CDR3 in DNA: TGTGCCAGTACCCTCGGGACAGGGCCCTACAATGAGCAGTTCTTC. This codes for CASTLGTGPYNEQFF.

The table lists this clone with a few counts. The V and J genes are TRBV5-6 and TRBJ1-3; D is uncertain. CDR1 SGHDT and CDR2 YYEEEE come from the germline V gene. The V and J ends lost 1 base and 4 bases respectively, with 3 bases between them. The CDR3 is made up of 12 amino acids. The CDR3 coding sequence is TGTGCCAGCAGCTTGTTAGGAAACACCATATATTTT. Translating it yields CASSLLGNTIYF.

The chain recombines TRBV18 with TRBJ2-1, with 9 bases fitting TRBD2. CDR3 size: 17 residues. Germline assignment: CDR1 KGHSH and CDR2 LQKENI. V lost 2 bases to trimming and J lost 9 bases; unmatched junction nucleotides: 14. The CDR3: CASSPYTLSGSGPEQFF. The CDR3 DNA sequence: TGTGCCAGCTCACCATACACTCTTAGCGGGAGTGGGCCTGAGCAGTTCTTC.

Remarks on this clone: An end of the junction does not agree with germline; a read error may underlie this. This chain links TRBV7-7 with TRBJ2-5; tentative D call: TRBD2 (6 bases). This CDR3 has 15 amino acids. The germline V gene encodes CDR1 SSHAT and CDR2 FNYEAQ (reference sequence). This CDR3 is CASSLEGLAQETQYF. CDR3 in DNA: TGTGCTAGCAGCTTGGAGGGACTGGCCCAAGAGACCCAGTACTTC.

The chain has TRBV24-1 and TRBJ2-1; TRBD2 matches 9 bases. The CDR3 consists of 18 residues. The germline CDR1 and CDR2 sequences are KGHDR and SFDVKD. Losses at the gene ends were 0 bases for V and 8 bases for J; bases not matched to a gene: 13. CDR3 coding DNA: TGTGCCACCAGTGATTTGGGTCTCAGGCGGGAGGGCCGGGATGAGCAGTTCTTC. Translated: CATSDLGLRREGRDEQFF.

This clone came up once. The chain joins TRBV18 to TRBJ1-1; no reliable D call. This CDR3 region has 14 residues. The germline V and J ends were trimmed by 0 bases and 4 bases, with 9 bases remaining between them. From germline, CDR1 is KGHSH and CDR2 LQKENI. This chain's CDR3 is CASSPPYPSTEAFF. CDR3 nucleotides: TGTGCCAGCTCACCACCGTACCCTAGCACTGAAGCTTTCTTT.

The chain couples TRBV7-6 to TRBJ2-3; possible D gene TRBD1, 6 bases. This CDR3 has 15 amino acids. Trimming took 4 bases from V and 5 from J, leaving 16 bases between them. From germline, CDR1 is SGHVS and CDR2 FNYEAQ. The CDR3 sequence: CASSSLGAGRDTQYF. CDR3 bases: TGTGCCAGCAGCTCCCTGGGGGCAGGGAGAGATACGCAGTATTTT.

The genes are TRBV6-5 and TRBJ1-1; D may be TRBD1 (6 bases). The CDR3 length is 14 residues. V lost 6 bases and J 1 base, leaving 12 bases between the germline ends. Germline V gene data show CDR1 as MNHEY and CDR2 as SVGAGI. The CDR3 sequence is CASRAQGWNTEAFF. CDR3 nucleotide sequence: TGTGCCAGCAGGGCGCAGGGGTGGAACACTGAAGCTTTCTTT.

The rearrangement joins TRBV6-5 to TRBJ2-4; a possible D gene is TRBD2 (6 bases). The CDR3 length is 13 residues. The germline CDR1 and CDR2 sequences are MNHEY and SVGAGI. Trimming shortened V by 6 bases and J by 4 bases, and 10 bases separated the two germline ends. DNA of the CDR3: TGTGCCAGCAGCCTGGGGGGTAAAAACATTCAGTACTTC. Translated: CASSLGGKNIQYF.

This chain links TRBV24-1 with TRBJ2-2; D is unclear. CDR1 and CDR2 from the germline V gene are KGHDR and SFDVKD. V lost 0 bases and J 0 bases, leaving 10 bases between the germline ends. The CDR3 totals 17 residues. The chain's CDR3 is CATSDLGSGPNTGELFF. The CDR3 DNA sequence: TGTGCCACCAGTGATTTGGGGTCTGGGCCGAACACCGGGGAGCTGTTTTTT.

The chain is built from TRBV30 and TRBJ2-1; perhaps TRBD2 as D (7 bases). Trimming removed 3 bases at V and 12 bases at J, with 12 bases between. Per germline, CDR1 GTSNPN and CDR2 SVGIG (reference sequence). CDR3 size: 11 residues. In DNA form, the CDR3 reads TGTGCCTGGAGGGGGGGGCTAACGCAGTTCTTC. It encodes CAWRGGLTQFF.

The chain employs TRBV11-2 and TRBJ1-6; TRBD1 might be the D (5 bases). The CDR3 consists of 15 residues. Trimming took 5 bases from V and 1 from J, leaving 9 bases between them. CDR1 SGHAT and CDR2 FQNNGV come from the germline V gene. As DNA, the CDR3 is TGTGCCAGCAGCCCCGGGGGGTCCTATAATTCACCCCTCCACTTT. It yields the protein CASSPGGSYNSPLHF.